A single T cell receptor (beta chain) is shown here with its context. Per germline, CDR1 MRHNA and CDR2 SNTAGT. Trimming removed 4 bases at V and 10 bases at J, with 17 bases between. This CDR3 is 15 amino acids long. PCR was performed using 60 Vbeta and 13 Jbeta primers. Sequenced by immunoSEQ multiplex PCR; TCRdb stores in-frame clones only, minus some. The sample shows 250,000 to 300,000 clones, 84% of them seen only once. The sample originates from a study of cytomegalovirus exposure and HLA in healthy donors. The sample taken for sequencing was PBMCs. V usage is TRBV6-4 and J usage is TRBJ1-6; a weak D match, TRBD1 (6 bases). The source is a woman between 35 and 50 years old in good health and CMV-seropositive. In DNA form, the CDR3 reads TGTGCCAGCAGTGGGGGGGGCAGGGAAAAATCACCCCTCCACTTT. As protein: CASSGGGREKSPLHF.